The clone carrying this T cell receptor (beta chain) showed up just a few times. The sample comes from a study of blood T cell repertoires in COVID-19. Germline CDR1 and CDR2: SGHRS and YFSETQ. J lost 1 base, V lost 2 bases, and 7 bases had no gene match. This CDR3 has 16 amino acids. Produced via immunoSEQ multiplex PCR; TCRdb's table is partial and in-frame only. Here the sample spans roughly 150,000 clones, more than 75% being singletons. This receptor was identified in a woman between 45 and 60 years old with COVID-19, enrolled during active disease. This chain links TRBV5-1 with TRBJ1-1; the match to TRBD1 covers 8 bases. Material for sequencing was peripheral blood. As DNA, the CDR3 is TGCGCCAGCAGCTTATATCTAGACAGGGGGAACACTGAAGCTTTCTTT. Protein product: CASSLYLDRGNTEAFF.